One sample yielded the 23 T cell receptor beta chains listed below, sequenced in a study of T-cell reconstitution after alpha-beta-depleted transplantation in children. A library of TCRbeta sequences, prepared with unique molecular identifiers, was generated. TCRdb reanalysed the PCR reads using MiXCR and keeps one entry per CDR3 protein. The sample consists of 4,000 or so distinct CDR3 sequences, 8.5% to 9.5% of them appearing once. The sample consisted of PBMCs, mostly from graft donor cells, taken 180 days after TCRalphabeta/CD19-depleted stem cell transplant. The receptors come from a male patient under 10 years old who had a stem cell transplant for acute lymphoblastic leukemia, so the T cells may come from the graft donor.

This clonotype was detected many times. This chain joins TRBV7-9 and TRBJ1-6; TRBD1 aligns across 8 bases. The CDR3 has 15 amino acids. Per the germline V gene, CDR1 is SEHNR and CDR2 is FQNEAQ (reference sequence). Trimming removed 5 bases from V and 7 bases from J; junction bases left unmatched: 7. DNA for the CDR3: TGTGCCAGCAGCCCCTTCAGACAGGGGAATTCACCCCTCCACTTT. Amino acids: CASSPFRQGNSPLHF.

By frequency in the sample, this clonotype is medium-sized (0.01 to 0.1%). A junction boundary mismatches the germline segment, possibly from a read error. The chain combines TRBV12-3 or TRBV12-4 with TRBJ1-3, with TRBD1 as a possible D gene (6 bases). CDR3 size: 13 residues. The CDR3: CASSRTAPGVVSF. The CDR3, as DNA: TGTGCCAGCAGTCGGACAGCCCCAGGAGTTGTGAGTTTT.

The CDR3 region is CAGQGGGRNQPQHF. In nucleotides, the CDR3 is TGTGCCGGTCAAGGAGGGGGGAGGAATCAGCCCCAGCATTTT. The chain employs TRBV7-3 and TRBJ1-5, with D perhaps matching TRBD1 (6 bases). The V gene's germline CDR1 is SGHTA and CDR2 FQGTGA. The V gene lost 11 bases and the J gene lost 4 bases, with 18 bases spanning the gap. The CDR3 loop spans 14 amino acids.

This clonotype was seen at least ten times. Here the CDR3 reads CASSQEGRDHNEQFF. The CDR3 nucleotides read TGTGCCAGCAGCCAAGAAGGGCGGGACCACAATGAGCAGTTCTTC. This chain links TRBV3-1 with TRBJ2-1; D may be TRBD2 (6 bases). Germline V lookup: CDR1 LGHDT, CDR2 YNNKEL (reference sequence). This CDR3 contains 15 residues. Deletions cut 0 bases from V and 5 bases from J, with 11 bases between.

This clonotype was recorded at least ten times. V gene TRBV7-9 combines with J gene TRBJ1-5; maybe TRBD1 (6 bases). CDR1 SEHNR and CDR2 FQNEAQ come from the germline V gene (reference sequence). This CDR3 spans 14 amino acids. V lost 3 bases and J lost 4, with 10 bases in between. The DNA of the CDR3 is TGTGCCAGCAGCTTCAGGGGTGGGAATCAGCCCCAGCATTTT. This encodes CASSFRGGNQPQHF. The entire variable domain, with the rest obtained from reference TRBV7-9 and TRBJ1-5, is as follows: DTGVSQNPRHKITKRGQNVTFRCDPISEHNRLYWYRQTLGQGPEFLTYFQNEAQLEKSRLLSDRFSAERPKGSFSTLEIQRTEQGDSAMYLCASSFRGGNQPQHFGDGTRLSIL.

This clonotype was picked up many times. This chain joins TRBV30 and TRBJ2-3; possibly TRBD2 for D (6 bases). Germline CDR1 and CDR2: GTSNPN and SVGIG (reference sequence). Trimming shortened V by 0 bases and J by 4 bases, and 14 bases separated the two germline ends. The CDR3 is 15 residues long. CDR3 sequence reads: CAWSVRGYQPDTQYF. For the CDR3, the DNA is TGTGCCTGGAGTGTACGGGGGTACCAACCAGATACGCAGTATTTT.

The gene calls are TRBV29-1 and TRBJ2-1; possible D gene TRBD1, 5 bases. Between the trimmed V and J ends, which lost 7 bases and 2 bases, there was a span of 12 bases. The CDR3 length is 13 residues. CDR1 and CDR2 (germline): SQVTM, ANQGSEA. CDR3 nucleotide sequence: TGCAGCGCCAAGACAGACCCCTACAATGAGCAGTTCTTC. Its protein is CSAKTDPYNEQFF.

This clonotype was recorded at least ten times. The chain's CDR3 is CASSIMNTEAFF. The CDR3 nucleotides read TGTGCCAGCAGCATTATGAACACTGAAGCTTTCTTT. This chain joins TRBV7-9 and TRBJ1-1; no clear D gene. The CDR3 loop spans 12 amino acids. Between the trimmed V and J ends, which lost 5 bases and 0 bases, there was a span of 4 bases. The germline V gene has CDR1 SEHNR and CDR2 FQNEAQ (reference sequence).

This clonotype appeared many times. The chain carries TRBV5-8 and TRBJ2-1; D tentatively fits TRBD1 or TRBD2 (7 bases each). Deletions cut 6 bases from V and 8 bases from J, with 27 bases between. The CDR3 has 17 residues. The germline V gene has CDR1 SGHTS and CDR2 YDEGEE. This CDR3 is CASTPHSGGRGRDEQFF. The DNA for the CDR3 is TGTGCCAGCACCCCCCACTCCGGAGGGAGGGGGCGAGATGAGCAGTTCTTC. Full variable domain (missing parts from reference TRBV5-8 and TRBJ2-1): EAGVTQSPTHLIKTRGQQATLRCSPISGHTSVYWYQQALGLGLQFLLWYDEGEERNRGNFPPRFSGRQFPNYSSELNVNALELEDSALYLCASTPHSGGRGRDEQFFGPGTRLTVL.

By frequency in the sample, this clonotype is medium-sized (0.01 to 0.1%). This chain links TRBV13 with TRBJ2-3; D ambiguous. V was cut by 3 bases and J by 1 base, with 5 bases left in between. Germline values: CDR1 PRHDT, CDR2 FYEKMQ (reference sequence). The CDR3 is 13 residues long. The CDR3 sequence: CASSLGGTDTQYF. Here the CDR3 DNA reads TGTGCCAGCAGCTTGGGTGGCACAGATACGCAGTATTTT.

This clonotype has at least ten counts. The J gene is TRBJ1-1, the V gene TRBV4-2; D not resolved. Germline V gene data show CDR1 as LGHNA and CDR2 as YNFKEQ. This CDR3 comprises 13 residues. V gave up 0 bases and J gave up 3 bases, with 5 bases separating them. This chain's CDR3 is CASSQDWDTEAFF. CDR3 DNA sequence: TGTGCCAGCAGCCAAGATTGGGACACTGAAGCTTTCTTT.

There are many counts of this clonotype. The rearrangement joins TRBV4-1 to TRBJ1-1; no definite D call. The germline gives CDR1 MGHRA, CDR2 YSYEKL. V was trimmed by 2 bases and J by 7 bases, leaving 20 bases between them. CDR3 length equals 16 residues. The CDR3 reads CASSQSRGRRVGEAFF. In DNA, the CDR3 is TGCGCCAGCAGCCAAAGTCGCGGCAGGCGGGTGGGTGAAGCTTTCTTT.

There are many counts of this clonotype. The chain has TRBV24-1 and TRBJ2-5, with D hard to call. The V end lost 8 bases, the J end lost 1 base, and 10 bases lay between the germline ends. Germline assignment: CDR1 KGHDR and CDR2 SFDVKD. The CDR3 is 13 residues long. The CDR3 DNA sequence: TGTGCCACCAATGCCGGGCCCCAAGAGACCCAGTACTTC. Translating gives CATNAGPQETQYF.

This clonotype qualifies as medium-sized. CDR3 region: CASSLGWMETQYF. The CDR3 bases are TGTGCCAGCAGCTTAGGTTGGATGGAGACCCAGTACTTC. V and J are TRBV5-5 and TRBJ2-5, with D unclear. Germline CDR1 is SGHKS and CDR2 is YYEKEE (reference sequence). The length of the CDR3 is 13 residues. V lost 2 bases, J lost 5 bases, and 10 bases lay in between.

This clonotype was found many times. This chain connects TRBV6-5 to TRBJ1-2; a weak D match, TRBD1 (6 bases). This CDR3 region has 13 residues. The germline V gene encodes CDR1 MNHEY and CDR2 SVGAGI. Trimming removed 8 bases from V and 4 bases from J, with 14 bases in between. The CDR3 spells CASERGSGYGYTF. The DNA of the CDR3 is TGTGCCAGCGAGAGGGGGTCCGGCTATGGCTACACCTTC.

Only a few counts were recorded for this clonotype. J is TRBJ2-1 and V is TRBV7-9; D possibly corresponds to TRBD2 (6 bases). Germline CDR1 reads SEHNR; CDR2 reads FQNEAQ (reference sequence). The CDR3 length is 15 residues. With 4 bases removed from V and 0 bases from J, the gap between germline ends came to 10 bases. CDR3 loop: CASSWDSHSYNEQFF. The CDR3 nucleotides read TGTGCCAGCAGCTGGGACTCTCACTCCTACAATGAGCAGTTCTTC.

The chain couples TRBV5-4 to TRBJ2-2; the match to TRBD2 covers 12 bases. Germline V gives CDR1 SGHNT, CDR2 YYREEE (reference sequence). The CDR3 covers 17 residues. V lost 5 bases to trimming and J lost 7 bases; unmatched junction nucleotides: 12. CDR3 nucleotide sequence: TGTGCCAGCAGTCGACCTAGCGGGAGGGCCGTCATCGGGGAGCTGTTTTTT. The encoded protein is CASSRPSGRAVIGELFF.

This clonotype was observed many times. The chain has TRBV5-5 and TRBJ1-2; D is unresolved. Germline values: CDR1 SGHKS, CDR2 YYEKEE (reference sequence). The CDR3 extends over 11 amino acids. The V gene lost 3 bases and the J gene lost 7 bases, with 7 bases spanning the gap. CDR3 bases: TGTGCCAGCAGCTCTTGGGGTGGCTACACCTTC. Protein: CASSSWGGYTF. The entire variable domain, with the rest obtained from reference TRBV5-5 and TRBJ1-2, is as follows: DAGVTQSPTHLIKTRGQQVTLRCSPISGHKSVSWYQQVLGQGPQFIFQYYEKEERGRGNFPDRFSARQFPNYSSELNVNALLLGDSALYLCASSSWGGYTFGSGTRLTVV.

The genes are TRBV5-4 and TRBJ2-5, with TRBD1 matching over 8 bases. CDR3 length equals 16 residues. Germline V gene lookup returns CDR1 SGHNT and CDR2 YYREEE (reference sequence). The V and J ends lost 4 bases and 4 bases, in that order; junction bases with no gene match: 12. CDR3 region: CASSSKEDRVIETQYF. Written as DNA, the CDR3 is TGTGCCAGCAGCAGTAAGGAGGACAGGGTCATAGAGACCCAGTACTTC. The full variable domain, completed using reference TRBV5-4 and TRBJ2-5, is ETGVTQSPTHLIKTRGQQVTLRCSSQSGHNTVSWYQQALGQGPQFIFQYYREEENGRGNFPPRFSGLQFPNYSSELNVNALELDDSALYLCASSSKEDRVIETQYFGPGTRLLVL.

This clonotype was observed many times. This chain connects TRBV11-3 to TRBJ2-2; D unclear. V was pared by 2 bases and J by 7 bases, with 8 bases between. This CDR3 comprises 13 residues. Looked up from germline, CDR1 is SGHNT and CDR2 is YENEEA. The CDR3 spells CASSLSTVGELFF. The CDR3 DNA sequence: TGTGCCAGCAGCTTAAGCACGGTCGGGGAGCTGTTTTTT.

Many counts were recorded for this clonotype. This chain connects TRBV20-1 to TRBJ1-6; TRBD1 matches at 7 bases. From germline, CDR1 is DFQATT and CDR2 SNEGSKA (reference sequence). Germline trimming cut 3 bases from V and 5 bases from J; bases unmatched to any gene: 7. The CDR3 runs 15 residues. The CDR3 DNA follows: TGCAGTGCTAGTGTCGCAGGGGGGGATAATTCACCCCTCCACTTT. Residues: CSASVAGGDNSPLHF.

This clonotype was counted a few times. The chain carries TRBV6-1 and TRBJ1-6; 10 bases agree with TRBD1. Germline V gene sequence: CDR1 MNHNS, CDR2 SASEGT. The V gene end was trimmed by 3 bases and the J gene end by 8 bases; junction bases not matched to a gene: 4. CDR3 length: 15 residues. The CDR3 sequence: CASSERDRGYSPLHF. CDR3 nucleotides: TGTGCCAGCAGTGAGAGGGACAGGGGATATTCACCCCTCCACTTT.

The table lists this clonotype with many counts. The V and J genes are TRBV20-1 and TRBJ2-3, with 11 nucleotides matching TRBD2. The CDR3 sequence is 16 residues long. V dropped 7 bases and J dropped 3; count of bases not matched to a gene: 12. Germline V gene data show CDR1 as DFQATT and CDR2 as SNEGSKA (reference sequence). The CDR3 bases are TGCAGTGTTCTCCAGGGGACTAGCGGCCCGACAGATACGCAGTATTTT. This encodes CSVLQGTSGPTDTQYF.